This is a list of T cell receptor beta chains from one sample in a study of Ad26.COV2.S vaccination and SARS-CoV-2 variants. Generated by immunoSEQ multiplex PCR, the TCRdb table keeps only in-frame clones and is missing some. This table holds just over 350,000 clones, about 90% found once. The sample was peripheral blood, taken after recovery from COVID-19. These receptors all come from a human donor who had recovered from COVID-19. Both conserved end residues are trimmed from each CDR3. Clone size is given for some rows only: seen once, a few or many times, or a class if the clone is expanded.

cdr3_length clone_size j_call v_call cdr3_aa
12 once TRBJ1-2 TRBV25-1 ASSELHPEDGYT
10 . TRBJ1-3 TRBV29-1 SARTGGNTIY
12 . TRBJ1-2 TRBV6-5 ASSYDPIDYGYT
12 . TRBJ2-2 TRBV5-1 ASSLAQRTGELF
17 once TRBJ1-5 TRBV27 ASSAIRQGGPFKSQPQH
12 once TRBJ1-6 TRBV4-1 ASSQDRGNSPLH
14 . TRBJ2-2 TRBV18 ASSPPSGGVAGELF
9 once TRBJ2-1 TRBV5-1 ASSLNNEQF
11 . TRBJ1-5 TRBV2 ASSGQGGQPQH
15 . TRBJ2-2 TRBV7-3 ASSRWSGGPGTGELF
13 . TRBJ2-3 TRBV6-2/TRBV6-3 ASSSSIRGTDTQY